This T cell receptor beta chain was recorded in a study of OX40 agonist ivuxolimab in advanced cancers. Across the whole study: The dose-escalation group included hepatocellular carcinoma, melanoma, renal cell carcinoma and head and neck cancer.

The table came from immunoSEQ multiplex PCR; TCRdb's copy has only in-frame clones and leaves some out. The table shows roughly 40,000 clones, with over 75% occurring only once. Findings and caveats of the study: Researchers did not establish what antigens the expanded peripheral T cells target. The CD4+ and CD8+ T cells in the blood had expanded clonally by week 6 at 0.1 to 3.0 mg/kg.

On this clone: Its target is not known.

Sequenced material: CD4+ or CD8+ T cells sorted from blood, taken in a trial of the OX40 agonist ivuxolimab. This receptor was obtained from an adult with an advanced solid tumor such as melanoma, head and neck, liver or kidney cancer.

CDR3 nucleotide sequence: TGTGCCAGCTTTAGGACCCTGAGTGAGCAGTACTTC. It translates to CASFRTLSEQYF. The rearrangement joins TRBV6-6 to TRBJ2-7, with D unresolved. Germline CDR1 is MNHNY and CDR2 is SVGAGI (reference sequence). The CDR3 loop spans 12 amino acids. The V end lost 8 bases, the J end lost 7 bases, and 15 bases lay between the germline ends.